A single sample is the source of the 17 T cell receptor beta chains below, sequenced in a study of T cells in Graves' hyperthyroidism and ophthalmopathy. TCR beta CDR3 regions were amplified from RNA transcripts. The primer set for the first-round RT-PCR of the TCR CDR3 was HTBI. TCRdb re-derived calls from the multiplex PCR reads in MiXCR, one entry per CDR3 protein. The repertoire holds roughly 700,000 distinct CDR3 sequences, with approximately 40% as singletons. The sample was blood. The receptors shown here come from a woman aged 40 to 49 with Graves' hyperthyroidism.

The J gene is TRBJ2-7, the V gene TRBV25-1; D gene ambiguous. Germline V gives CDR1 MGHDK, CDR2 SYGVNS. V dropped 6 bases and J dropped 3 bases, with 9 bases sitting between them. This CDR3 is 12 amino acids long. CDR3 in amino acids: CASRAYGYEQYF. CDR3 nucleotides: TGTGCCAGCAGAGCATACGGCTACGAGCAGTACTTC.

At least ten counts were recorded for this clonotype. V gene TRBV12-3 or TRBV12-4 combines with J gene TRBJ2-7; D possibly corresponds to TRBD1 (6 bases). The CDR3 runs 14 residues. The V and J ends lost 3 bases and 3 bases respectively, with 12 bases between them. The DNA for the CDR3 is TGTGCCAGCAGTTTGAGGCAGGGGTTCTACGAGCAGTACTTC. Protein product: CASSLRQGFYEQYF.

CDR3 amino acids: CASSLRTGGGHGYTF. The CDR3, as DNA: TGTGCCAGCAGCTTGAGGACAGGGGGCGGTCATGGCTACACCTTC. The rearrangement uses TRBV2 and TRBJ1-2; 11 nucleotides match TRBD1. Germline V gives CDR1 SNHLY, CDR2 FYNNEI. With 6 bases clipped from V and 6 bases from J, the junction kept 9 bases outside the gene matches. This CDR3 is 15 amino acids long.

Of note for this clonotype: The final CDR3 position lacks the conserved phenylalanine or tryptophan, pointing to a likely read error. The limits of the CDR3 on the DNA are not certain, so only TCRdb's listed CDR3 is given. This chain links TRBV7-9 with TRBJ1-6; the DNA was not compared with TRBD1, the D call given in the table. With termini counted, the CDR3 has 8 amino acids. CDR1 is SEHNR and CDR2 is FQNEAQ in the germline V gene (reference sequence). The CDR3 loop reads CASSPTDR.

For this clonotype: This may stem from a read error, because a much larger clone lies one nucleotide away. The chain is built from TRBV25-1 and TRBJ1-1; 8 positions agree with TRBD1. V dropped 5 bases and J dropped 5; count of bases not matched to a gene: 4. Germline loops: CDR1 MGHDK, CDR2 SYGVNS. CDR3 size: 13 residues. The DNA of the CDR3 is TGTGCCAGCAGTACCTGGACAGGGACTGAAGCTTTCTTT. The encoded protein is CASSTWTGTEAFF.

This clonotype was found many times. The gene calls are TRBV24-1 and TRBJ1-1; D perhaps matches TRBD1 (5 bases). CDR3 length equals 13 residues. Germline V gene lookup returns CDR1 KGHDR and CDR2 SFDVKD. V gave up 10 bases and J gave up 1 base, with 12 bases separating them. As DNA, the CDR3 is TGTGCCACTAAAGGACAAGGGAACACTGAAGCTTTCTTT. This codes for CATKGQGNTEAFF.

This clonotype was recorded many times. The rearrangement uses TRBV13 and TRBJ2-7; TRBD1 or TRBD2 may be the D gene (5 bases each). V was pared by 4 bases and J by 0 bases, with 16 bases between. The CDR3 extends over 16 amino acids. Per germline, CDR1 PRHDT and CDR2 FYEKMQ (reference sequence). The CDR3 protein is CASSSRGRGASYEQYF. The CDR3, as DNA: TGTGCCAGCAGCTCGCGTGGGCGAGGGGCCTCCTACGAGCAGTACTTC.

In its sample, this clonotype was seen many times. The chain uses TRBV7-9 and TRBJ1-2, with 8 positions matching TRBD1. The CDR3 extends over 13 amino acids. The germline gives CDR1 SEHNR, CDR2 FQNEAQ (reference sequence). Unmatched junction bases numbered 3, after V lost 5 bases and J lost 4 bases. The CDR3 spells CASSRQGIYGYTF. In DNA form, the CDR3 reads TGTGCCAGCAGCCGACAGGGGATCTATGGCTACACCTTC.

This clonotype has at least ten counts. The chain recombines TRBV7-2 with TRBJ1-6; no firm D call. Deletions cut 5 bases from V and 7 bases from J, with 15 bases between. Germline V lookup: CDR1 SGHTA, CDR2 FQGNSA. This CDR3 is 15 amino acids long. CDR3 in amino acids: CASSLRGGQNSPLHF. CDR3 DNA sequence: TGTGCCAGCAGCCTCAGAGGAGGGCAAAATTCACCCCTCCACTTT.

The V gene is TRBV7-9, the J gene TRBJ2-2, with D hard to call. Germline V gene lookup returns CDR1 SEHNR and CDR2 FQNEAQ (reference sequence). This CDR3 spans 13 amino acids. Deletions cut 7 bases from V and 2 bases from J, with 8 bases between. CDR3 in amino acids: CASTTPNTGELFF. Here the CDR3 DNA reads TGTGCCAGCACAACACCTAACACCGGGGAGCTGTTTTTT.

A few counts support this clonotype. This chain links TRBV28 with TRBJ2-7; D possibly uses TRBD1 or TRBD2 (5 bases each). The CDR3 is 15 amino acids. From germline, CDR1 is MDHEN and CDR2 SYDVKM. V lost 2 bases to trimming and J lost 1 base, with 12 bases between them. The chain's CDR3 is CASSLMGTGSYEQYF. In DNA, the CDR3 is TGTGCCAGCAGTTTAATGGGGACGGGATCCTACGAGCAGTACTTC.

In its sample, this clonotype was seen many times. This chain connects TRBV10-3 to TRBJ2-7, with 8 bases matching TRBD1. The V gene end was trimmed by 10 bases and the J gene end by 3 bases; junction bases not matched to a gene: 8. The CDR3 length is 13 residues. Germline V gene data show CDR1 as ENHRY and CDR2 as SYGVKD. CDR3 in DNA: TGTGCCACCTCACAGGGGGACGGCTACGAGCAGTACTTC. Translation gives CATSQGDGYEQYF.

V is TRBV7-2 and J is TRBJ1-6, with D perhaps TRBD1 (5 bases). The V and J ends lost 3 bases and 9 bases respectively, with 15 bases between them. The CDR3 has 15 amino acids. Germline V gives CDR1 SGHTA, CDR2 FQGNSA. The CDR3 loop reads CASSFQGGDRSPLHF. CDR3 coding DNA: TGTGCCAGCAGCTTCCAGGGAGGTGACCGTTCACCCCTCCACTTT. Variable domain in full (rest from reference TRBV7-2 and TRBJ1-6): GAGVSQSPSNKVTEKGKDVELRCDPISGHTALYWYRQSLGQGLEFLIYFQGNSAPDKSGLPSDRFSAERTGGSVSTLTIQRTQQEDSAVYLCASSFQGGDRSPLHFGNGTRLTVT.

This clonotype was recorded at least ten times. As DNA, the CDR3 is TGTGCCAGCAGCTCACGGACGGCTACCACGGAAGGCTACACCTTC. The encoded protein is CASSSRTATTEGYTF. This rearrangement joins TRBV2 to TRBJ1-2; no clear D gene. The CDR3 has 15 residues. Trimming shortened V by 6 bases and J by 8 bases, and 22 bases separated the two germline ends. The germline V gene has CDR1 SNHLY and CDR2 FYNNEI.

About this clonotype itself: At one boundary the junction diverges from the germline segment, which might be a read error. This chain uses TRBV19 with TRBJ2-6; 8 bases align to TRBD1. This CDR3 contains 18 residues. The germline CDR1 and CDR2 sequences are LNHDA and SQIVND (reference sequence). The CDR3 DNA reads TGTGCCTGTAGTCCCATACCGGGACAGGAGGCCCAAGGTGACGTCCTGACTTTC. Its protein is CACSPIPGQEAQGDVLTF. The full variable domain, in which reference TRBV19 and TRBJ2-6 provide the parts outside the CDR3, is DGGITQSPKYLFRKEGQNVTLSCEQNLNHDAMYWYRQDPGQGLRLIYYSQIVNDFQKGDIAEGYSVSREKKESFPLTVTSAQKNPTAFYLCACSPIPGQEAQGDVLTFGAGSRLTVL.

This clonotype appeared a few times. The V call is TRBV7-2, the J call TRBJ2-2; D perhaps matches TRBD2 (5 bases). There are 16 residues in the CDR3. Trimming stripped 3 bases from V and 4 bases from J, with 15 bases between. The germline gives CDR1 SGHTA, CDR2 FQGNSA. CDR3 protein: CASSLLWESGTGELFF. The CDR3 DNA reads TGTGCCAGCAGCTTGCTGTGGGAGTCGGGCACCGGGGAGCTGTTTTTT.

The rearrangement links TRBV9 to TRBJ2-5; D tentatively fits TRBD1 or TRBD2 (6 bases each). The length of the CDR3 is 15 residues. CDR1 SGDLS and CDR2 YYNGEE come from the germline V gene. Trimming shortened V by 4 bases and J by 4 bases, and 17 bases separated the two germline ends. The CDR3 is CASSPAGTPGETQYF. In DNA, the CDR3 is TGTGCCAGCAGCCCTGCGGGGACACCGGGAGAGACCCAGTACTTC. The full variable domain, in which reference TRBV9 and TRBJ2-5 provide the parts outside the CDR3, is DSGVTQTPKHLITATGQRVTLRCSPRSGDLSVYWYQQSLDQGLQFLIQYYNGEERAKGNILERFSAQQFPDLHSELNLSSLELGDSALYFCASSPAGTPGETQYFGPGTRLLVL.